These 19 T cell receptor beta chains were all obtained from the same sample, sequenced in a study of Ad26.COV2.S vaccination and SARS-CoV-2 variants. The treatment: about 20 received Ad26.COV2.S at low or high dose, single or two shots; several received placebo; per-sample allocation not given. Sampling was performed 63 days after the first vaccine or placebo injection. Produced via immunoSEQ multiplex PCR; TCRdb's table is partial and in-frame only. The sample consists of approximately 500,000 clones, around nine tenths of them appearing once. Sequences were derived from peripheral blood, sampled in a trial of Ad26.COV2.S vaccine versus placebo. Receptors originate from a person between 18 and 65 years old who received the Ad26.COV2.S COVID-19 vaccine or a placebo.

This clone was observed a few times. The chain couples TRBV7-9 to TRBJ1-2; D uncertain. Germline V gene lookup returns CDR1 SEHNR and CDR2 FQNEAQ (reference sequence). This CDR3 spans 14 amino acids. V dropped 2 bases and J dropped 6 bases, with 13 bases sitting between them. In DNA form, the CDR3 reads TGTGCCAGCAGCTTATTTCCGGGTTGGCATGGCTACACCTTC. Protein sequence: CASSLFPGWHGYTF.

The chain links TRBV2 to TRBJ1-5, with D unresolved. Germline values: CDR1 SNHLY, CDR2 FYNNEI. V shed 4 bases and J shed 0 bases, with 16 bases lying between them. There are 17 residues in the CDR3. The CDR3 spells CASSGSGSLNSNQPQHF. For the CDR3, the DNA is TGTGCCAGCAGTGGGTCGGGCAGTCTCAATAGCAATCAGCCCCAGCATTTT.

The chain recombines TRBV18 with TRBJ2-5, with 15 nucleotides matching TRBD2. The CDR3 is made up of 19 amino acids. Germline trimming cut 0 bases from V and 2 bases from J; bases unmatched to any gene: 7. In germline, CDR1 is KGHSH, CDR2 LQKENI. The CDR3 sequence is CASSPPVGTSGRTQETQYF. The CDR3 region has the DNA TGTGCCAGCTCACCACCGGTTGGGACTAGCGGGAGGACACAAGAGACCCAGTACTTC.

This rearrangement joins TRBV28 to TRBJ1-1; D is ambiguous. Germline assignment: CDR1 MDHEN and CDR2 SYDVKM. Deletions cut 5 bases from V and 3 bases from J, with 10 bases between. This CDR3 is 13 amino acids long. This CDR3 reads CASSPTGYTEAFF. The CDR3 nucleotides read TGTGCCAGCAGTCCTACGGGATACACTGAAGCTTTCTTT.

The V and J genes are TRBV28 and TRBJ2-7, with 12 bases fitting TRBD2. The CDR3 length is 18 residues. Germline V CDR1 and CDR2: MDHEN, SYDVKM. J lost 0 bases, V lost 3 bases, and 9 bases had no gene match. Written as DNA, the CDR3 is TGTGCCAGCAGTTTCCGAGGGGGACTAGCGGGCCACTCCTACGAGCAGTACTTC. It yields the protein CASSFRGGLAGHSYEQYF.

The J gene is TRBJ1-1, the V gene TRBV29-1; the D is unclear. CDR1 and CDR2 (germline): SQVTM, ANQGSEA. Trimming shortened V by 7 bases and J by 1 base, and 7 bases separated the two germline ends. This CDR3 has 11 residues. DNA of the CDR3: TGCAGCGCCGACAAGAACACTGAAGCTTTCTTT. Translation: CSADKNTEAFF.

The rearrangement joins TRBV2 to TRBJ1-6; D gene uncertain. With 0 bases removed from V and 10 bases from J, the gap between germline ends came to 22 bases. Germline CDR1 SNHLY, CDR2 FYNNEI. This CDR3 has 18 amino acids. The CDR3 reads CASSEAVRVGRVASPLHF. The CDR3 nucleotides read TGTGCCAGCAGTGAAGCGGTACGGGTGGGGAGGGTCGCATCACCCCTCCACTTT.

This sequence joins TRBV7-3 and TRBJ2-1; possible D gene TRBD1, 5 bases. Looked up from germline, CDR1 is SGHTA and CDR2 is FQGTGA. This CDR3 has 14 amino acids. The V end was cut by 5 bases, the J end by 4 bases, with 12 bases between. The CDR3: CASSPYGQYNEQFF. The CDR3 DNA follows: TGTGCCAGCAGCCCCTACGGACAATACAATGAGCAGTTCTTC.

J is TRBJ1-5 and V is TRBV12-3 or TRBV12-4; maybe TRBD1 (6 bases). V lost 6 bases and J 9 bases, leaving 12 bases between the germline ends. The CDR3 has 12 amino acids. CDR3 sequence (DNA): TGTGCCAGCAGCGACACGACAGGGCCCCAGCATTTT. This encodes CASSDTTGPQHF.

The V and J genes are TRBV5-4 and TRBJ1-2; 9 bases line up with TRBD1. The length of the CDR3 is 13 residues. Per the germline V gene, CDR1 is SGHNT and CDR2 is YYREEE (reference sequence). After removal of 1 base from V and 9 bases from J, the junction contained 4 bases not matched to a gene. The CDR3 region has the DNA TGTGCCAGCAGCTTGACAGGGGGCCTTCGCTACACCTTC. As protein: CASSLTGGLRYTF.

V gene TRBV28 combines with J gene TRBJ1-2; D gene ambiguous. The CDR3 is 13 amino acids. Germline V gene lookup returns CDR1 MDHEN and CDR2 SYDVKM. The V end lost 4 bases, the J end lost 7 bases, and 13 bases lay between the germline ends. CDR3 in amino acids: CASSSSHSRGYTF. The CDR3, as DNA: TGTGCCAGCAGTTCCTCTCACAGCCGTGGCTACACCTTC.

The table lists this clone with many counts. The rearrangement uses TRBV18 and TRBJ2-7; D assignment may be TRBD1 or TRBD2 (6 bases each). CDR1 is KGHSH and CDR2 is LQKENI in the germline V gene. The CDR3 is made up of 15 amino acids. Trimming took 4 bases from V and 2 from J, leaving 15 bases between them. The CDR3 here is CASSQGGSGTYEQYF. The DNA for the CDR3 is TGTGCCAGCTCACAGGGGGGTAGCGGCACCTACGAGCAGTACTTC.

The chain links TRBV18 to TRBJ1-1; D gene ambiguous. Germline lookup yields CDR1 KGHSH and CDR2 LQKENI. The CDR3 has 15 residues. V was shortened by 5 bases and J by 0 bases, with 13 bases between the two germline ends. The CDR3, as DNA: TGTGCCAGCTCAGAGTCGGCGCCGGTGAACACTGAAGCTTTCTTT. Translation: CASSESAPVNTEAFF.

This clone was detected once. Other DNA sequences in the sample encode the same CDR3. This chain links TRBV9 with TRBJ1-3; D is ambiguous. Trimming shortened V by 0 bases and J by 5 bases, and 6 bases separated the two germline ends. The CDR3 has 13 residues. Per the germline V gene, CDR1 is SGDLS and CDR2 is YYNGEE. In DNA, the CDR3 is TGTGCCAGCAGCGTAGGTTCCAGAAACACCATATATTTT. It translates to CASSVGSRNTIYF.

V gene TRBV7-6 combines with J gene TRBJ2-1, with D possibly TRBD2 on 6 matching bases. Germline V lookup: CDR1 SGHVS, CDR2 FNYEAQ. This CDR3 is 15 amino acids long. V lost 4 bases, J lost 5 bases, and 15 bases lay in between. The CDR3 bases are TGTGCCAGCAGCTCCCTAACTAGGGAGGACAATGAGCAGTTCTTC. This codes for CASSSLTREDNEQFF.

This rearrangement joins TRBV30 to TRBJ2-1; D is perhaps TRBD2 (5 bases). V was clipped by 8 bases and J by 0 bases, with 14 bases between them. The CDR3 length is 14 residues. Germline V gives CDR1 GTSNPN, CDR2 SVGIG (reference sequence). The CDR3: CAAPLGSSYNEQFF. The CDR3 DNA reads TGTGCCGCCCCTTTGGGGAGCTCCTACAATGAGCAGTTCTTC.

The chain employs TRBV27 and TRBJ1-6, with 10 bases identical to TRBD1. Germline V gene lookup returns CDR1 MNHEY and CDR2 SMNVEV (reference sequence). The CDR3 extends over 14 amino acids. With 6 bases clipped from V and 9 bases from J, the junction kept 5 bases outside the gene matches. This CDR3 is CASSTDRGVSPLHF. In DNA form, the CDR3 reads TGTGCCAGCAGCACGGACAGGGGGGTTTCACCCCTCCACTTT.

The gene calls are TRBV28 and TRBJ2-1; no clear D gene. V dropped 5 bases and J dropped 0 bases, with 11 bases sitting between them. The CDR3 spans 15 residues. Germline V gene sequence: CDR1 MDHEN, CDR2 SYDVKM. CDR3 nucleotide sequence: TGTGCCAGCAGTCAAGGCGCCTTCTCCTACAATGAGCAGTTCTTC. It codes for CASSQGAFSYNEQFF.

The chain has TRBV27 and TRBJ2-2; D not certain. Trimming left V 5 bases short and J 0 bases short, with 4 bases between. CDR1 and CDR2 from the germline V gene are MNHEY and SMNVEV (reference sequence). The CDR3 length is 13 residues. CDR3 sequence reads: CASSTTNTGELFF. CDR3 nucleotide sequence: TGTGCCAGCAGTACAACGAACACCGGGGAGCTGTTTTTT.